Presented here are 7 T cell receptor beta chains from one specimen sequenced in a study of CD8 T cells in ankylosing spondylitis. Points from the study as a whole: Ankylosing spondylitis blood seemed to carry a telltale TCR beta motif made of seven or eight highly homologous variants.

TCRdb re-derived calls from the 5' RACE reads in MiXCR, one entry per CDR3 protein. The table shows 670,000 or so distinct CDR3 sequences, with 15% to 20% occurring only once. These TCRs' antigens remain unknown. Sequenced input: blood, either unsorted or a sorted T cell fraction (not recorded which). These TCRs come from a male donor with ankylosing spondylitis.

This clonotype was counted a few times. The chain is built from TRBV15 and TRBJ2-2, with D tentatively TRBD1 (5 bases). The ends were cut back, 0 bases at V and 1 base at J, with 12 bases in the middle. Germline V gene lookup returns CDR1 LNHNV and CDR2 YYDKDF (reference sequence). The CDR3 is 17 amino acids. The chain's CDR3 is CATSREVGTGNTGELFF. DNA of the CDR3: TGTGCCACCAGCAGAGAGGTCGGTACAGGGAACACCGGGGAGCTGTTTTTT.

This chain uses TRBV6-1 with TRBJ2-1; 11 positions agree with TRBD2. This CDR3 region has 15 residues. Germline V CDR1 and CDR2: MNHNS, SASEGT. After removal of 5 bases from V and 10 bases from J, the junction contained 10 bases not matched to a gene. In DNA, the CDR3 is TGTGCCAGCAGTCCGCTAGCGGGGGGCAGGTGGGAGCAGTTCTTC. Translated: CASSPLAGGRWEQFF.

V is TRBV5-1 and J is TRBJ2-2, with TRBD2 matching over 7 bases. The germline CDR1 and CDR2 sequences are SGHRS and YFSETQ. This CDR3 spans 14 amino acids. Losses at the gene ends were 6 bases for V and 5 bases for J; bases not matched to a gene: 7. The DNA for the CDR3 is TGCGCCAGCATGGAGCGGGAAATAACCGGGGAGCTGTTTTTT. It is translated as CASMEREITGELFF.

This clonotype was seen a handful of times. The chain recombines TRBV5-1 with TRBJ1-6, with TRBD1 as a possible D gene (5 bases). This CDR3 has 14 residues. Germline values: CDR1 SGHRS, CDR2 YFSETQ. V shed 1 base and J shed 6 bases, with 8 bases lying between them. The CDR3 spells CASSLRQPNSPLHF. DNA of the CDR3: TGCGCCAGCAGCTTGAGACAGCCTAATTCACCCCTCCACTTT.

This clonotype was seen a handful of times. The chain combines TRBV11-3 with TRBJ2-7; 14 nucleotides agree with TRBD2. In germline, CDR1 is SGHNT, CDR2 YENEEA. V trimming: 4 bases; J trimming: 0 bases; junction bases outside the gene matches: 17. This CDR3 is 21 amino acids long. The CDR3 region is CASSSDRVPGTSGSYSYEQYF. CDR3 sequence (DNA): TGTGCCAGCAGCTCTGACAGGGTCCCCGGGACTAGCGGGAGTTACTCCTACGAGCAGTACTTC.

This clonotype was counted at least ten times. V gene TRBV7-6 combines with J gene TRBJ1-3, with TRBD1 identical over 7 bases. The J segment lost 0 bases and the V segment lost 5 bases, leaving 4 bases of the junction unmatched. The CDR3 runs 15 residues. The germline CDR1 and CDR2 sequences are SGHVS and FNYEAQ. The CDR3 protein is CASSRWDSSGNTIYF. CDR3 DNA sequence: TGTGCCAGCAGCCGTTGGGACAGCTCTGGAAACACCATATATTTT.

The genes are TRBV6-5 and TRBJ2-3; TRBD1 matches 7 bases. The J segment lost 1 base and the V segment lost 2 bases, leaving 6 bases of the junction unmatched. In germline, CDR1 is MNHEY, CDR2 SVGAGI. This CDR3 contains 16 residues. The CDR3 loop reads CASSYLGTVGTDTQYF. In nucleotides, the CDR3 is TGTGCCAGCAGTTACCTCGGGACAGTAGGCACAGATACGCAGTATTTT.